Shown below are 20 T cell receptor beta chains from a single sample sequenced in a study of cytomegalovirus exposure and HLA in healthy donors. PCR involved 60 Vbeta and 13 Jbeta primers. Only in-frame clones appear in the TCRdb table, and some are missing; sequencing was by immunoSEQ multiplex PCR. The table lists 200,000 to 250,000 clones, more than 70% of them singletons. Specimen: PBMCs. These receptors all come from a human donor in good health.

The chain uses TRBV5-4 and TRBJ2-1; a possible D gene is TRBD2 (6 bases). V was shortened by 7 bases and J by 9 bases, with 11 bases between the two germline ends. CDR1 and CDR2 (germline): SGHNT, YYREEE (reference sequence). The CDR3 is 11 residues long. In DNA form, the CDR3 reads TGTGCCAGCGCGGCGGGAAGTGAGCAGTTCTTC. Translating it yields CASAAGSEQFF.

The V call is TRBV20-1, the J call TRBJ1-5; no definite D call. Per the germline V gene, CDR1 is DFQATT and CDR2 is SNEGSKA (reference sequence). CDR3 length equals 11 residues. With 5 bases removed from V and 4 bases from J, the gap between germline ends came to 6 bases. In DNA form, the CDR3 reads TGCAGTGCTGACATTAATCAGCCCCAGCATTTT. This codes for CSADINQPQHF.

The CDR3 DNA reads TGTGCCAGCAGCGCAGGGCGGGACAGATTTTCCTACGAGCAGTACTTC. Its protein is CASSAGRDRFSYEQYF. The V gene is TRBV9, the J gene TRBJ2-7, with D possibly matching TRBD1 (7 bases). V lost 3 bases to trimming and J lost 1 base, with 17 bases between them. Germline loops: CDR1 SGDLS, CDR2 YYNGEE. The CDR3 loop spans 16 amino acids.

The chain combines TRBV5-1 with TRBJ1-1, with TRBD1 as a possible D gene (6 bases). The germline gives CDR1 SGHRS, CDR2 YFSETQ. V lost 3 bases and J lost 2, with 17 bases in between. The CDR3 length is 16 residues. CDR3 nucleotide sequence: TGCGCCAGCAGCTCTATACCGACAGGAGTTAACACTGAAGCTTTCTTT. Translating gives CASSSIPTGVNTEAFF.

V and J are TRBV27 and TRBJ2-1, with D uncertain. Per the germline V gene, CDR1 is MNHEY and CDR2 is SMNVEV (reference sequence). The CDR3 is 12 residues long. V was shortened by 2 bases and J by 6 bases, with 5 bases between the two germline ends. DNA for the CDR3: TGTGCCAGCAGTTTACTCGGCAATGAGCAGTTCTTC. This sequence encodes CASSLLGNEQFF.

This chain joins TRBV5-1 and TRBJ1-4, with TRBD1 matching 7 bases. Germline-derived CDR1 and CDR2 are SGHRS and YFSETQ. The CDR3 spans 14 residues. V lost 0 bases, J lost 7 bases, and 3 bases stayed unmatched. For the CDR3, the DNA is TGCGCCAGCAGCTTGGGACAGGGTAGTGAAAAACTGTTTTTT. Residues: CASSLGQGSEKLFF.

The chain couples TRBV18 to TRBJ2-7; D is unresolved. The CDR3 extends over 12 amino acids. The V gene's germline CDR1 is KGHSH and CDR2 LQKENI. The germline V and J ends were trimmed by 6 bases and 1 base, with 7 bases remaining between them. The CDR3 here is CASSELSYEQYF. The CDR3 DNA reads as TGTGCCAGCTCGGAACTATCCTACGAGCAGTACTTC.

The J gene is TRBJ1-2, the V gene TRBV7-2; D uncertain. The ends were cut back, 4 bases at V and 3 bases at J, with 12 bases in the middle. Looked up from germline, CDR1 is SGHTA and CDR2 is FQGNSA. CDR3 size: 14 residues. CDR3 protein: CASSSPPGDYGYTF. Here the CDR3 DNA reads TGTGCCAGCAGCTCCCCCCCAGGTGACTATGGCTACACCTTC.

The CDR3 loop reads CASSVGGVGGANVLTF. CDR3 nucleotide sequence: TGCGCCAGCAGTGTGGGGGGAGTGGGTGGGGCCAACGTCCTGACTTTC. V and J are TRBV10-2 and TRBJ2-6, with a possible D match to TRBD2 (6 bases). CDR1 is WSHSY and CDR2 is SAAADI in the germline V gene. With 4 bases removed from V and 3 bases from J, the gap between germline ends came to 13 bases. The CDR3 contains 16 residues.

The genes are TRBV28 and TRBJ1-1; D gene uncertain. CDR1 is MDHEN, CDR2 SYDVKM, per germline. V was clipped by 3 bases and J by 4 bases, with 9 bases between them. The length of the CDR3 is 13 residues. CDR3 amino acids: CASSLRVSTEAFF. The CDR3, as DNA: TGTGCCAGCAGTTTGAGAGTGAGCACTGAAGCTTTCTTT.

The V gene is TRBV11-2, the J gene TRBJ2-3; 7 bases are shared with TRBD1. The CDR3 length is 13 residues. From germline, CDR1 is SGHAT and CDR2 FQNNGV. V lost 5 bases, J lost 6 bases, and 5 bases stayed unmatched. CDR3 DNA sequence: TGTGCCAGCAGCCTAGGGACAGTTGATACGCAGTATTTT. It codes for CASSLGTVDTQYF.

V and J are TRBV19 and TRBJ1-5, with 7 bases aligning to TRBD1. The germline CDR1 and CDR2 sequences are LNHDA and SQIVND (reference sequence). The CDR3 is 14 amino acids. V dropped 3 bases and J dropped 2; count of bases not matched to a gene: 1. CDR3 nucleotides: TGTGCCAGTAGTATTGGACAGGGCAATCAGCCCCAGCATTTT. Translation: CASSIGQGNQPQHF.

The chain uses TRBV20-1 and TRBJ2-1; 8 positions match TRBD1. Trimming removed 7 bases from V and 11 bases from J; junction bases left unmatched: 7. The length of the CDR3 is 11 residues. Germline CDR1 is DFQATT and CDR2 is SNEGSKA (reference sequence). As DNA, the CDR3 is TGCAGTGGCCTACAGGGGGAGAAGCAGTTCTTC. It is translated as CSGLQGEKQFF.

V usage is TRBV5-4 and J usage is TRBJ2-3; D not resolved. Germline loops: CDR1 SGHNT, CDR2 YYREEE (reference sequence). This CDR3 spans 14 amino acids. Trimming removed 5 bases from V and 0 bases from J, with 10 bases in between. The CDR3, as DNA: TGTGCCAGCAGTTGGGCTGGGAGCACAGATACGCAGTATTTT. This translates into CASSWAGSTDTQYF.

This clone was observed a single time. CDR3 coding DNA: TGTGCCAGCAGTTTATCAACAGCCTATGCAACTAATGAAAAACTGTTTTTT. Its translation is CASSLSTAYATNEKLFF. The chain is built from TRBV27 and TRBJ1-4; no definite D call. Per germline, CDR1 MNHEY and CDR2 SMNVEV (reference sequence). This CDR3 has 17 residues. V was clipped by 0 bases and J by 0 bases, with 11 bases between them.

The gene calls are TRBV30 and TRBJ2-3; D not resolved. The CDR3 contains 10 residues. Germline V gene data show CDR1 as GTSNPN and CDR2 as SVGIG (reference sequence). Between the trimmed V and J ends, which lost 6 bases and 5 bases, there was a span of 6 bases. CDR3 coding DNA: TGTGCCTGTTTAGAAGATACGCAGTATTTT. This encodes CACLEDTQYF.

The J gene is TRBJ2-7, the V gene TRBV15; D ambiguous. The CDR3 runs 13 residues. Trimming removed 0 bases at V and 7 bases at J, with 10 bases between. Germline V gene lookup returns CDR1 LNHNV and CDR2 YYDKDF (reference sequence). The CDR3 reads CATSRDLSWEQYF. CDR3 coding DNA: TGTGCCACCAGCAGAGATCTGAGCTGGGAGCAGTACTTC.

The V call is TRBV29-1, the J call TRBJ1-4; weak D call: TRBD1 (5 bases). Germline CDR1 is SQVTM and CDR2 is ANQGSEA. This CDR3 is 14 amino acids long. V shed 4 bases and J shed 7 bases, with 16 bases lying between them. CDR3: CSVVPGKGGEKLFF. DNA of the CDR3: TGCAGCGTTGTTCCAGGGAAGGGAGGTGAAAAACTGTTTTTT.

This chain joins TRBV7-3 and TRBJ2-5; 9 positions match TRBD1. Trimming at V came to 5 bases and at J to 4 bases, leaving 8 bases not matched to a gene. Germline assignment: CDR1 SGHTA and CDR2 FQGTGA. The CDR3 is 15 amino acids. The CDR3 DNA reads TGTGCCAGCAGCAAGACCCGGGACAGGGCAGAGACCCAGTACTTC. This sequence encodes CASSKTRDRAETQYF.

J is TRBJ1-3 and V is TRBV14, with unresolved D. The germline gives CDR1 SGHDN, CDR2 FVKESK. Trimming removed 1 base at V and 4 bases at J, with 5 bases between. The CDR3 is made up of 13 amino acids. The CDR3 here is CASSQGQGNTIYF. The CDR3 DNA follows: TGTGCCAGCAGCCAAGGCCAGGGAAACACCATATATTTT.